Sequencing of this T cell receptor beta chain was carried out in a study of T-cell reconstitution after alpha-beta-depleted transplantation in children. It was with unique molecular identifiers that the TCRbeta library was prepared. Via MiXCR, TCRdb re-called the PCR reads, giving one row per CDR3 protein. Counted here are 190,000 or so distinct CDR3 sequences, about 6.4% occurring once; the ten biggest clones make up more than 2.5%. Trimming cost V 7 bases and J 3 bases; bases outside gene matches: 4. Germline V gives CDR1 SGHTA, CDR2 FQGNSA. This CDR3 is built from 13 residues. In its sample, this clonotype was seen many times.

This clonotype was obtained from a human donor who donated a stem cell graft to a child with Wiskott-Aldrich syndrome. The V and J genes are TRBV7-2 and TRBJ1-2; 8 bases map to TRBD1. The sample here was PBMCs from the stem cell graft donor, taken from the stem cell graft. The CDR3 bases are TGTGCCAGCACCCCGACAGGGGACTATGGCTACACCTTC. It codes for CASTPTGDYGYTF.